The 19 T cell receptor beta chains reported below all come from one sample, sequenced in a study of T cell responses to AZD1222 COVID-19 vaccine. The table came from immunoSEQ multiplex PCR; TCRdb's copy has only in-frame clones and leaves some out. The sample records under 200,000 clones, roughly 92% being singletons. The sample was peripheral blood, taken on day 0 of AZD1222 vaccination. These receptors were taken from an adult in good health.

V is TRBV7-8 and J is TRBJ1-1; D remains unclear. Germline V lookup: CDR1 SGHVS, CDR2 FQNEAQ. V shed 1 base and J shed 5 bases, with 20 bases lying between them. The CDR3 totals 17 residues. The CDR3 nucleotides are TGTGCCAGCAGCTTAGTATCGACGGTTCAGGATGGGACTGAAGCTTTCTTT. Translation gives CASSLVSTVQDGTEAFF.

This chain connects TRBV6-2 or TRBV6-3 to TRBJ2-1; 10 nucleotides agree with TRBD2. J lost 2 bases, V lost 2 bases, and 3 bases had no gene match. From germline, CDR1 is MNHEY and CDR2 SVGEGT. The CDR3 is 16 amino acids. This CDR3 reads CASSYPGLAAYNEQFF. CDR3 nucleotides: TGTGCCAGCAGTTACCCAGGACTAGCGGCCTACAATGAGCAGTTCTTC.

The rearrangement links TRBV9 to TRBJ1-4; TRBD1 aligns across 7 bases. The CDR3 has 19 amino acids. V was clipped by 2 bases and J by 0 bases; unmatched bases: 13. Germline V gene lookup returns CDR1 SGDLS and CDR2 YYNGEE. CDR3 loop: CASSVPDRDDLSTNEKLFF. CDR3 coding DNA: TGTGCCAGCAGCGTCCCAGACAGGGATGATTTGTCAACTAATGAAAAACTGTTTTTT.

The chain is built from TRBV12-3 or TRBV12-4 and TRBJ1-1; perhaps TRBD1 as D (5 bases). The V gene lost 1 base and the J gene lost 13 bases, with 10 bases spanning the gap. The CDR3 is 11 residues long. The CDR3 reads CASSLGQWGFF. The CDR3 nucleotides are TGTGCCAGCAGTTTAGGACAGTGGGGTTTCTTT.

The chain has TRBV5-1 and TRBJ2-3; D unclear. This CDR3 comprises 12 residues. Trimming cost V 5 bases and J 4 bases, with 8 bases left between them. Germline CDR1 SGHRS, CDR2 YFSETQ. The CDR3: CASRVEADTQYF. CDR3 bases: TGCGCCAGCAGGGTTGAGGCAGATACGCAGTATTTT. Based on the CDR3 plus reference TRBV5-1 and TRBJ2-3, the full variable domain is KAGVTQTPRYLIKTRGQQVTLSCSPISGHRSVSWYQQTPGQGLQFLFEYFSETQRNKGNFPGRFSGRQFSNSRSEMNVSTLELGDSALYLCASRVEADTQYFGPGTRLTVL.

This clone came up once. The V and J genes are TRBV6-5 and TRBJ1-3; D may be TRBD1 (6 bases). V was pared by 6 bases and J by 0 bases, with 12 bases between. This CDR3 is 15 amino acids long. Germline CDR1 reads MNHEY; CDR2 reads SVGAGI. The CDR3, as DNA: TGTGCCAGCAGCCCGACAGGACCCTCTGGAAACACCATATATTTT. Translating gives CASSPTGPSGNTIYF.

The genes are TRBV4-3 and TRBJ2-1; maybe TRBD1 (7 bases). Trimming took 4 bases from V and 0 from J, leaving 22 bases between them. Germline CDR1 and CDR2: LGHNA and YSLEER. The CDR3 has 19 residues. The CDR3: CASSRQTGRPGLSYNEQFF. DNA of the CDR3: TGCGCCAGCAGCCGACAGACAGGGAGGCCGGGCCTCTCCTACAATGAGCAGTTCTTC.

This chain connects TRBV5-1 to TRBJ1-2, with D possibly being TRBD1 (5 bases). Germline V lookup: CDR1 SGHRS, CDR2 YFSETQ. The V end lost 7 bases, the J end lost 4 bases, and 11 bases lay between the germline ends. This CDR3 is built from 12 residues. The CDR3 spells CASAGTSYGYTF. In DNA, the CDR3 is TGCGCCAGCGCCGGGACGAGCTATGGCTACACCTTC.

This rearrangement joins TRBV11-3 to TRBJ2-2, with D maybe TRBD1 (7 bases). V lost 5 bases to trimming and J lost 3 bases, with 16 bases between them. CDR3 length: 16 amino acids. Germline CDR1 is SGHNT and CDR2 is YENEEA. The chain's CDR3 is CASSPRGRGDTGELFF. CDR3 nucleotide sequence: TGTGCCAGCAGCCCTAGGGGGCGCGGGGACACCGGGGAGCTGTTTTTT.

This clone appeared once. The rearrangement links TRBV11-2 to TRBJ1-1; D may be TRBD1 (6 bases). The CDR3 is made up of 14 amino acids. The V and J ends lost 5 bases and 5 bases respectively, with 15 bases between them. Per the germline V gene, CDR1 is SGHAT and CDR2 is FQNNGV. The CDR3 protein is CASSEGGGHTEAFF. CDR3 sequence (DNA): TGTGCCAGCAGCGAAGGAGGGGGGCATACTGAAGCTTTCTTT.

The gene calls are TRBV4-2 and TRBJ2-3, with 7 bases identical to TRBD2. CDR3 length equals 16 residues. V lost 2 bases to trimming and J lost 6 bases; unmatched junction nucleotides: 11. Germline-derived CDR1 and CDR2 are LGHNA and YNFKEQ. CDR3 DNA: TGTGCCAGCAGCCAAAACGGGGGGACTTCCGGGGATACGCAGTATTTT. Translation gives CASSQNGGTSGDTQYF.

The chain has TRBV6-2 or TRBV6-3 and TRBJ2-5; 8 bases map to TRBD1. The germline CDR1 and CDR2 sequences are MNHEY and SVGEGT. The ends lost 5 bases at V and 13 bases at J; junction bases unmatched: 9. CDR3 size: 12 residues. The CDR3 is CASSTDRDRRYF. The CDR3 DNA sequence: TGTGCCAGCAGTACCGACCGGGACAGGAGGTACTTC.

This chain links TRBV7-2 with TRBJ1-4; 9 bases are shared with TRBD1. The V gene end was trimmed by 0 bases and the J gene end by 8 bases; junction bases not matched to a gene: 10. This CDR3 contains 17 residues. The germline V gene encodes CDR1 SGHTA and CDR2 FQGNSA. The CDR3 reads CASSLAPLTGGKEKLFF. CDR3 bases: TGTGCCAGCAGCTTAGCGCCTTTGACAGGGGGAAAAGAAAAACTGTTTTTT.

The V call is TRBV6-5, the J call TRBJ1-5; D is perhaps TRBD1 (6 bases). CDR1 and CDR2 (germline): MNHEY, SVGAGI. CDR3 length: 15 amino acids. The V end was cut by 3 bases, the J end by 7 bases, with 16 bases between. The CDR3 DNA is TGTGCCAGCAGTTATGCACTGGGGGCTGGCCAGCCCCAGCATTTT. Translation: CASSYALGAGQPQHF.

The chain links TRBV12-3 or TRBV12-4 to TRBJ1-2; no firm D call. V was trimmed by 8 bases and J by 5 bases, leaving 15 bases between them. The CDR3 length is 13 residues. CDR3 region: CASGLGPEYGYTF. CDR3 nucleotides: TGTGCCAGCGGTCTCGGACCGGAATATGGCTACACCTTC.

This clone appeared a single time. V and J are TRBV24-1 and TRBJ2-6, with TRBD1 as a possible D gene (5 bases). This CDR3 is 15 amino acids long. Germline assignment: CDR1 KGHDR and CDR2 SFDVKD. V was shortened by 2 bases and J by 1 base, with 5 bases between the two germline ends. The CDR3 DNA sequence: TGTGCCACCAGTGATTCAGGGTCTGGGGCCAACGTCCTGACTTTC. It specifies CATSDSGSGANVLTF.

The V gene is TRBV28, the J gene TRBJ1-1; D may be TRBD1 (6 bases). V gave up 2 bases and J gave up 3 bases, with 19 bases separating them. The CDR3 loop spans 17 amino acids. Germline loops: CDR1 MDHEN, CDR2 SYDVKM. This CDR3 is CASSLASSGGGHTEAFF. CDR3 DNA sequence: TGTGCCAGCAGTTTAGCCTCCTCGGGCGGGGGGCACACTGAAGCTTTCTTT.

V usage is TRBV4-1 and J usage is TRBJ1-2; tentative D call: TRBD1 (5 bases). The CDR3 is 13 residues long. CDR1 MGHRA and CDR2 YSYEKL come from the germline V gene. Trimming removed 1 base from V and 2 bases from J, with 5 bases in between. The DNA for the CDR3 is TGCGCCAGCAGCCAAGGGGGGAACTATGGCTACACCTTC. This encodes CASSQGGNYGYTF.

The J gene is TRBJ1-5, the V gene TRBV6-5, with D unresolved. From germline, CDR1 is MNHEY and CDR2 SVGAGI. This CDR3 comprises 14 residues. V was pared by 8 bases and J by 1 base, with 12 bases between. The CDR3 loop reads CASVVSGSNQPQHF. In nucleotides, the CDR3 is TGTGCCAGCGTTGTATCGGGCAGCAATCAGCCCCAGCATTTT.